The entry that follows covers one T cell receptor beta chain sequence. This clonotype showed up just a few times. Its antigen is currently not known. No base quality values were provided; no much bigger clone lies one nucleotide off. From V the trimming removes 3 bases and from J it removes 3 bases, while the gene matches leave 4 bases of the junction unaccounted for. The CDR1 and CDR2 encoded by the germline V gene (reference sequence) are DFQATT and SNEGSKA. Taken from cysteine to phenylalanine, the CDR3 has 13 residues. Only the CDR3 portion is preserved as DNA: 39 bases, with reading frame beginning at the first base. Reads for this sample came from an Illumina HiSeq 2500. Quantitative 5'-RACE with molecular barcodes was used to prepare TCR beta libraries. On the study's bioinformatics: A new computational method, built on a probabilistic model of VDJ rearrangement, was used to identify disease-linked TCR variants. TCRdb ran its own pipeline on the public reads, namely fastp trimming at Q25 and MiXCR clone calling, and kept in-frame beta chains. Every entry covers one CDR3 protein and lists the most common genes and DNA from its rows. These V and J calls rely on TCRdb rather than the paper's analysis. This sample gives 200,000 to 250,000 distinct CDR3 sequences in total; roughly 26% of them show up just once. The ten largest clonotypes hold just over 6.5% of the sample.

This entry is derived from a study of CD8 T cells in ankylosing spondylitis (dated by TCRdb to about 2017). About the investigation overall: The study profiled T cell receptor beta repertoires in healthy donors and ankylosing spondylitis patients to find disease-linked TCR variants. Peripheral blood was sampled, and synovial fluid was also collected from ankylosing spondylitis patients. The full study cohort comprised 25 ankylosing spondylitis patients and over 95 healthy donors.

Study-wide conclusions, independent of this receptor: Blood from ankylosing spondylitis patients appeared to be characterized by a TCR beta motif made up of eight highly homologous amino acid variants. The disease-linked clones were reported as significantly enriched in matched synovial fluid samples from ankylosing spondylitis patients. Some motif variants were previously reported in synovial fluid and blood of reactive arthritis patients, suggesting common disease-initiation mechanisms. In peripheral blood, the disease-linked clones were found at relatively low frequencies and had a CD8+ phenotype.

The chain is made from TRBV20-1 and TRBJ2-5, with 7 bases in between that match TRBD1. This clonotype originated in a male donor with ankylosing spondylitis or in good health (not recorded which). What was sequenced was blood, either unsorted or a sorted T cell fraction (not recorded which). The DNA sequence is as follows: TGCAGTGCTAGGGGACAGACAAAAGAGACCCAGTACTTC. This is translated as CSARGQTKETQYF.